Many counts were recorded for the clone carrying this TCR beta chain. This sample is drawn from a study of T cells in Graves' hyperthyroidism and ophthalmopathy. Amplification yielded TCR beta CDR3 regions, with RNA transcripts as the source. The HTBI primer set was used in a first-round RT-PCR of the TCR CDR3. TCRdb re-called the multiplex PCR reads with MiXCR, one entry per CDR3 protein. In the table there are a few hundred thousand distinct CDR3 sequences, around 14% of which are singletons. V dropped 2 bases and J dropped 5; count of bases not matched to a gene: 2. The CDR3 spans 14 residues. Germline V gives CDR1 LGHDT, CDR2 YNNKEL (reference sequence).

The receptor was derived from a woman aged 30 to 39 with Graves' hyperthyroidism that later progressed to Graves' ophthalmopathy. The rearrangement uses TRBV3-1 and TRBJ1-2; 10 bases map to TRBD1. The sample comprised blood. The CDR3 nucleotides read TGTGCCAGCAGCCAATCGGGACAGGGGTATGGCTACACCTTC. This gives the protein CASSQSGQGYGYTF.